The T cell receptor (beta chain) described here comes from a study of blood T cell repertoires in COVID-19. Study summary: Samples came from the United States, Italy and Spain, spanning acute and convalescent COVID-19.

V lost 1 base, J lost 4 bases, and 15 bases lay in between. Germline V gives CDR1 SGHTA, CDR2 FQGNSA. This CDR3 comprises 16 residues. Assay used: immunoSEQ multiplex PCR; TCRdb lists only in-frame clones, some missing. Here the sample spans 30,000 to 40,000 clones, around nine tenths being singletons. This clone appeared once. Material for sequencing was peripheral blood. The chain combines TRBV7-2 with TRBJ2-3; a weak D match, TRBD2 (6 bases). This clonotype originated in a man between 65 and 85 years old with acute or convalescent COVID-19. The CDR3 nucleotides are TGTGCCAGCAGCTTAGGACCCGGGGGTTTCGCAGATACGCAGTATTTT. Its translation is CASSLGPGGFADTQYF. Full variable domain (rest looked up from reference TRBV7-2 and TRBJ2-3): GAGVSQSPSNKVTEKGKDVELRCDPISGHTALYWYRQSLGQGLEFLIYFQGNSAPDKSGLPSDRFSAERTGGSVSTLTIQRTQQEDSAVYLCASSLGPGGFADTQYFGPGTRLTVL.